The 27 T cell receptor beta chains below were found in one sample sequenced in a study of glioma-infiltrating T cells. The iRepertoire nested amplicon-rescue multiplex PCR amplified TCR alpha and beta CDR3s from RNA. One entry per CDR3 protein results from TCRdb running MiXCR on the multiplex PCR reads. The sample has over 100,000 distinct CDR3 sequences; 25% to 30% are singletons. Sequencing input: glioma tissue, nonneoplastic brain tissue, or PBMCs (not recorded which). The receptors shown here come from a human donor with low-grade glioma or glioblastoma, undergoing nonglioma brain surgery, or in good health (not recorded which).

Turning to this clonotype: Its ends do not fully match the called genes, so a read error is possible. The V and J genes are TRBV28 and TRBJ2-7; D gene uncertain. This CDR3 has 12 residues. Germline V gene lookup returns CDR1 MDHEN and CDR2 SYDVKM. The DNA for the CDR3 is TGTGCCAGCAGTTCGGAGATTTACGAGCAGACCTTC. It specifies CASSSEIYEQTF.

Ten or more counts support this clonotype. The chain links TRBV18 to TRBJ1-1; D may be TRBD1 (5 bases). This CDR3 spans 14 amino acids. Germline V CDR1 and CDR2: KGHSH, LQKENI. Trimming left V 6 bases short and J 1 base short, with 12 bases between. CDR3 sequence (DNA): TGTGCCAGCTCTCCCAGGGAGGAGAACACTGAAGCTTTCTTT. This gives the protein CASSPREENTEAFF.

This clonotype was seen many times. V gene TRBV29-1 combines with J gene TRBJ1-6; no clear D. Germline V gene lookup returns CDR1 SQVTM and CDR2 ANQGSEA. There are 13 residues in the CDR3. The V end was cut by 4 bases, the J end by 4 bases, with 8 bases between. CDR3 DNA sequence: TGCAGCGTTGGGAACAGTTATAATTCACCCCTCCACTTT. Protein product: CSVGNSYNSPLHF.

This clonotype was seen ten or more times. The chain links TRBV30 to TRBJ1-5; no firm D call. The CDR3 has 12 amino acids. Between the trimmed V and J ends, which lost 2 bases and 3 bases, there was a span of 5 bases. Germline lookup yields CDR1 GTSNPN and CDR2 SVGIG (reference sequence). The CDR3 sequence is CAWSTPNQPQHF. CDR3 nucleotide sequence: TGTGCCTGGAGTACACCCAATCAGCCCCAGCATTTT.

This clonotype was seen repeatedly, ten times or more. This sequence joins TRBV24-1 and TRBJ1-5; D unresolved. This CDR3 contains 12 residues. With 5 bases removed from V and 1 base from J, the gap between germline ends came to 2 bases. Germline lookup yields CDR1 KGHDR and CDR2 SFDVKD. The CDR3 here is CATSVSNQPQHF. CDR3 DNA: TGTGCCACCAGTGTCAGCAATCAGCCCCAGCATTTT.

A note on this clonotype: At one of its ends the junction is not consistent with the germline gene, which may arise from a read error. The gene calls are TRBV28 and TRBJ1-1, with D possibly matching TRBD1 (5 bases). CDR1 MDHEN and CDR2 SYDVKM come from the germline V gene. The CDR3 length is 14 residues. CDR3 bases: TGTGCCAGCAGTTTCTCGCGGGGGAACACTGAAGCTCTCTTT. It yields the protein CASSFSRGNTEALF.

The sample holds many counts of this clonotype. This chain uses TRBV4-2 with TRBJ1-1; D is possibly TRBD1 (5 bases). The V and J ends lost 5 bases and 4 bases respectively, with 20 bases between them. The CDR3 runs 16 residues. CDR1 and CDR2 (germline): LGHNA, YNFKEQ. The CDR3 loop reads CASSSSGGPRGTEAFF. DNA of the CDR3: TGTGCCAGCAGCTCCAGCGGGGGTCCGCGCGGCACTGAAGCTTTCTTT.

The chain combines TRBV3-1 with TRBJ2-2, with 11 bases matching TRBD2. The CDR3 is made up of 14 amino acids. Germline CDR1 reads LGHDT; CDR2 reads YNNKEL (reference sequence). With V trimmed by 7 bases and J by 5 bases, 3 bases remained unmatched. The CDR3 DNA is TGTGCCAGCAAGACTAGCGGGGAGACCGGGGAGCTGTTTTTT. It specifies CASKTSGETGELFF.

In this sample, this clonotype turned up many times. The chain employs TRBV20-1 and TRBJ2-7; D gene uncertain. Germline assignment: CDR1 DFQATT and CDR2 SNEGSKA (reference sequence). V was pared by 6 bases and J by 0 bases, with 6 bases between. The CDR3 sequence is 11 residues long. CDR3 protein: CSAEHSYEQYF. CDR3 sequence (DNA): TGCAGTGCAGAACACTCCTACGAGCAGTACTTC.

This clonotype was seen at least ten times. This chain links TRBV6-4 with TRBJ1-2, with 9 bases fitting TRBD1. CDR3 length equals 15 residues. Per germline, CDR1 MRHNA and CDR2 SNTAGT. V dropped 4 bases and J dropped 0; count of bases not matched to a gene: 3. The CDR3 is CASSARTGANYGYTF. The CDR3 DNA sequence: TGTGCCAGCAGTGCCCGGACAGGGGCTAACTATGGCTACACCTTC.

The chain is built from TRBV20-1 and TRBJ1-1; the match to TRBD1 covers 7 bases. This CDR3 contains 14 residues. The V gene end was trimmed by 5 bases and the J gene end by 5 bases; junction bases not matched to a gene: 11. Looked up from germline, CDR1 is DFQATT and CDR2 is SNEGSKA (reference sequence). The CDR3 is CSAVEQGKGTEAFF. The CDR3 DNA sequence: TGCAGTGCTGTCGAACAGGGGAAGGGAACTGAAGCTTTCTTT.

This clonotype appeared many times. The chain links TRBV7-2 to TRBJ2-7, with D possibly matching TRBD1 (5 bases). Germline CDR1 SGHTA, CDR2 FQGNSA. This CDR3 has 14 amino acids. The V gene lost 5 bases and the J gene lost 3 bases, with 14 bases spanning the gap. CDR3 nucleotides: TGTGCCAGCAGCGTTTCCCCGCAGGGCTACGAGCAGTACTTC. It encodes CASSVSPQGYEQYF. Together with reference TRBV7-2 and TRBJ2-7, the CDR3 gives the full variable domain: GAGVSQSPSNKVTEKGKDVELRCDPISGHTALYWYRQSLGQGLEFLIYFQGNSAPDKSGLPSDRFSAERTGGSVSTLTIQRTQQEDSAVYLCASSVSPQGYEQYFGPGTRLTVT.

The table lists this clonotype with many counts. The rearrangement joins TRBV6-2 or TRBV6-3 to TRBJ2-5; D possibly corresponds to TRBD1 (6 bases). The germline gives CDR1 MNHEY, CDR2 SVGEGT. V was clipped by 5 bases and J by 2 bases, with 12 bases between them. This CDR3 is built from 14 residues. The chain's CDR3 is CASSRQALQETQYF. As DNA, the CDR3 is TGTGCCAGCAGTCGACAGGCGTTACAAGAGACCCAGTACTTC.

Turning to this clonotype: This may be a read error: a much more frequent sequence differs by one nucleotide. The rearrangement links TRBV2 to TRBJ2-7; 8 bases map to TRBD1. Per germline, CDR1 SNHLY and CDR2 FYNNEI. The CDR3 totals 15 residues. CDR3 in DNA: TGTGCCGGCAGTTTATCCGGGACAGGCGATTACGAGCAGTACTTC. It encodes CAGSLSGTGDYEQYF.

This clonotype was seen a handful of times. The chain has TRBV12-3 or TRBV12-4 and TRBJ2-6; D is tentatively TRBD1 or TRBD2 (5 bases each). V lost 4 bases, J lost 0 bases, and 13 bases lay in between. This CDR3 comprises 17 residues. CDR3 protein: CASSYGTVHSGANVLTF. The DNA of the CDR3 is TGTGCCAGCAGTTACGGGACGGTACACTCTGGGGCCAACGTCCTGACTTTC.

Many counts were recorded for this clonotype. The chain is built from TRBV20-1 and TRBJ1-2; D ambiguous. The V end lost 7 bases, the J end lost 2 bases, and 14 bases lay between the germline ends. The CDR3 has 13 residues. Germline lookup yields CDR1 DFQATT and CDR2 SNEGSKA (reference sequence). For the CDR3, the DNA is TGCAGTGGTTGGAAGAACACCAACTATGGCTACACCTTC. This codes for CSGWKNTNYGYTF.

This clonotype was found many times. The rearrangement links TRBV6-2 or TRBV6-3 to TRBJ1-1, with a tentative D call TRBD1 (5 bases). CDR1 and CDR2 from the germline V gene are MNHEY and SVGEGT. The CDR3 is 14 amino acids. Deletions cut 6 bases from V and 4 bases from J, with 15 bases between. This CDR3 is CASRQLGDVTEAFF. CDR3 coding DNA: TGTGCCAGCAGGCAGTTAGGGGATGTCACTGAAGCTTTCTTT.

This clonotype was recorded many times. CDR3 sequence (DNA): TGTGCCAGCAGGGCTCGACAGAATAGCAATCAGCCCCAGCATTTT. Amino acids: CASRARQNSNQPQHF. The J gene is TRBJ1-5, the V gene TRBV27, with D perhaps TRBD1 (5 bases). The CDR3 runs 15 residues. Trimming removed 6 bases at V and 0 bases at J, with 12 bases between. Germline V lookup: CDR1 MNHEY, CDR2 SMNVEV (reference sequence).

The rearrangement uses TRBV19 and TRBJ1-6; D perhaps matches TRBD1 (5 bases). V was trimmed by 6 bases and J by 0 bases, leaving 12 bases between them. CDR3 length equals 16 residues. The germline CDR1 and CDR2 sequences are LNHDA and SQIVND (reference sequence). The CDR3 sequence is CASSRRDGSYNSPLHF. DNA for the CDR3: TGTGCCAGTAGCCGCAGGGACGGCTCCTATAATTCACCCCTCCACTTT.

This clonotype was counted at least ten times. This chain uses TRBV11-2 with TRBJ2-2; D might be TRBD2 (7 bases). This CDR3 spans 14 amino acids. Deletions cut 7 bases from V and 4 bases from J, with 13 bases between. Germline assignment: CDR1 SGHAT and CDR2 FQNNGV. The CDR3 spells CASTRGAGTGELFF. In DNA, the CDR3 is TGTGCCAGCACCCGGGGGGCGGGCACCGGGGAGCTGTTTTTT.

A note on this clonotype: A much larger clone differs by one base, so this may be a read error. CDR3 amino acids: CVSSGQSLSKTDGSPLHF. The DNA for the CDR3 is TGTGTCAGCAGCGGCCAGTCCCTGAGTAAAACCGATGGTTCACCCCTCCACTTT. The chain couples TRBV9 to TRBJ1-6; D gene uncertain. CDR1 and CDR2 (germline): SGDLS, YYNGEE. CDR3 size: 18 residues.

This clonotype turned up a few times. V gene TRBV12-3 or TRBV12-4 combines with J gene TRBJ2-3; 10 nucleotides agree with TRBD2. CDR3 length equals 16 residues. Trimming at V came to 4 bases and at J to 0 bases, leaving 4 bases not matched to a gene. The chain's CDR3 is CASSSSGGRSTDTQYF. The CDR3 nucleotides read TGTGCCAGCAGTTCTAGCGGGGGCCGCAGCACAGATACGCAGTATTTT.

In this sample, this clonotype turned up many times. This rearrangement joins TRBV20-1 to TRBJ2-1; 8 nucleotides align to TRBD2. The germline V gene has CDR1 DFQATT and CDR2 SNEGSKA (reference sequence). J gave up 5 bases and V 2 bases, and 5 bases lay outside the gene matches. The CDR3 consists of 14 residues. The CDR3 region has the DNA TGCAGTGCTAGACTTAGCGGGGACAACAATGAGCAGTTCTTC. Translating it yields CSARLSGDNNEQFF.

A note on this clonotype: A junction boundary mismatches the germline segment, possibly from a read error. The rearrangement joins TRBV10-3 to TRBJ2-5, with D perhaps TRBD1 (6 bases). The CDR3 runs 11 residues. Germline CDR1 reads ENHRY; CDR2 reads SYGVKD. CDR3 protein: CAIGQKDTQYF. In nucleotides, the CDR3 is TGTGCCATTGGACAGAAAGACACCCAGTACTTC.

This clonotype has a handful of counts. A much larger clone sits a single nucleotide away, making a read error possible. The rearrangement joins TRBV28 to TRBJ2-7; no definite D call. The length of the CDR3 is 14 residues. In germline, CDR1 is MDHEN, CDR2 SYDVKM. Trimming stripped 4 bases from V and 2 bases from J, with 12 bases between. DNA for the CDR3: TGTGCCAGCAGTTCAGCCGGTCGCACCTACGAGCAGTACTTC. It specifies CASSSAGRTYEQYF.

This clonotype was counted ten times or more. The CDR3 nucleotides read TGTGCCAGCAGTCTGACTAGGTCGGATGGCTACACCTTC. Amino acids: CASSLTRSDGYTF. V gene TRBV28 combines with J gene TRBJ1-2; D gene unclear. CDR1 and CDR2 from the germline V gene are MDHEN and SYDVKM. V lost 5 bases, J lost 6 bases, and 13 bases lay in between. CDR3 length: 13 residues.

Many counts were recorded for this clonotype. CDR3 coding DNA: TGTGCCAGCAGTTTTAGCGTCCCCGGCGGGACTGAGCAGTTCTTC. It yields the protein CASSFSVPGGTEQFF. This chain uses TRBV27 with TRBJ2-1; possibly TRBD2 for D (6 bases). This CDR3 has 15 amino acids. Germline V gene sequence: CDR1 MNHEY, CDR2 SMNVEV (reference sequence). The ends were cut back, 3 bases at V and 9 bases at J, with 18 bases in the middle.